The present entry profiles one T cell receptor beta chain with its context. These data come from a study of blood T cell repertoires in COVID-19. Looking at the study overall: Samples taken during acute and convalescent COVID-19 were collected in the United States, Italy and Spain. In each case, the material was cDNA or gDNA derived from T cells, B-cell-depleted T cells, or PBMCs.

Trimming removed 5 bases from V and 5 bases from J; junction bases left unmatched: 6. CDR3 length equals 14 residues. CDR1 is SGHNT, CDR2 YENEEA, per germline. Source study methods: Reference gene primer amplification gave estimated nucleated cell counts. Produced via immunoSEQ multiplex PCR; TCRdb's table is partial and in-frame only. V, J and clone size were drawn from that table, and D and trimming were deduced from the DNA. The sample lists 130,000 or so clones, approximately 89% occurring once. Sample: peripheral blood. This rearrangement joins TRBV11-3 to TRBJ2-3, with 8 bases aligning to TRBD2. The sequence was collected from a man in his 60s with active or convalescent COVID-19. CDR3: CASSDREGKDTQYF. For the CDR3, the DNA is TGTGCCAGCAGCGACCGGGAGGGGAAAGATACGCAGTATTTT. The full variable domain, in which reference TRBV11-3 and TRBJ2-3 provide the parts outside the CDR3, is EAGVVQSPRYKIIEKKQPVAFWCNPISGHNTLYWYLQNLGQGPELLIRYENEEAVDDSQLPKDRFSAERLKGVDSTLKIQPAELGDSAVYLCASSDREGKDTQYFGPGTRLTVL.